A selection of T cell receptor beta chains follows, all from one sample in a study of cytomegalovirus exposure and HLA in healthy donors. Produced via immunoSEQ multiplex PCR; TCRdb's table is partial and in-frame only. The sample shows approximately 51,000 clones, 65% to 85% of them seen only once. Material: PBMCs. The receptors derive from a boy younger than 18 in good health and CMV-seropositive. Each CDR3 is given with its conserved first and last residue. The D gene is left open where the match is weak. Only some rows state a clone size, as once, few, many or a class for expanded clones.

CDR3 protein,CDR3 DNA,clone size,J gene,D gene,V gene
CASSSLGQPGYTF,TGTGCCAGCAGCTCCCTCGGACAACCGGGCTACACCTTC,NA,TRBJ1-2,NA,TRBV7-9
CASSAQLGTLNEQFF,TGTGCCAGCAGCGCCCAACTTGGGACTCTCAATGAGCAGTTCTTC,NA,TRBJ2-1,NA,TRBV9
CASSLQAQGSTGELFF,TGTGCCAGCAGCCTCCAGGCCCAGGGATCCACCGGGGAGCTGTTTTTT,NA,TRBJ2-2,NA,TRBV4-2
CASSYVRQGETQYF,TGTGCCAGCAGTTACGTTCGACAGGGGGAGACCCAGTACTTC,NA,TRBJ2-5,TRBD1,TRBV6-6
CAISESNTLGPLHF,TGTGCCATCAGTGAGTCGAACACACTAGGTCCCCTCCACTTT,NA,TRBJ1-6,NA,TRBV10-3
CASSGPGGNTEAFF,TGTGCCAGCAGCGGGCCAGGGGGCAACACTGAAGCTTTCTTT,NA,TRBJ1-1,TRBD1,TRBV9
CASSPNIPGQGASYGYTF,TGTGCCAGCAGCCCAAATATTCCGGGACAGGGGGCAAGCTATGGCTACACCTTC,NA,TRBJ1-2,TRBD1,TRBV7-8
CASSFTGSDTGELFF,TGCGCCAGCAGCTTTACAGGGTCTGACACCGGGGAGCTGTTTTTT,NA,TRBJ2-2,NA,TRBV5-1
CASSLDRTYEQYF,TGCGCCAGCAGCTTGGACAGGACCTACGAGCAGTACTTC,NA,TRBJ2-7,NA,TRBV5-1
CASSYSRGGSYNEQFF,TGTGCCAGCAGTTACTCGAGGGGGGGGTCCTACAATGAGCAGTTCTTC,NA,TRBJ2-1,NA,TRBV6-5
CASSEYRGASSYEQYF,TGTGCCAGCAGTGAATATCGGGGGGCGAGCTCCTACGAGCAGTACTTC,NA,TRBJ2-7,NA,TRBV25-1
CASSLWPGGSQPQHF,TGTGCCAGCAGCTTGTGGCCGGGAGGGAGCCAGCCCCAGCATTTT,once,TRBJ1-5,NA,TRBV5-5
CASRWTGDSEAFF,TGCGCCAGCAGGTGGACAGGTGATTCCGAAGCTTTCTTT,few,TRBJ1-1,TRBD1,TRBV4-1
CASSLGKIALQGAYEQYF,TGTGCCAGCAGCTTAGGTAAGATAGCACTTCAAGGAGCCTACGAGCAGTACTTC,NA,TRBJ2-7,NA,TRBV7-9
CASSPPGQGEETQYF,TGTGCCAGCAGCCCTCCGGGACAGGGGGAAGAGACCCAGTACTTC,NA,TRBJ2-5,TRBD1,TRBV27
CASSFAPDPFREQYF,TGTGCCAGCAGCTTTGCCCCAGATCCGTTCAGGGAGCAGTACTTC,few,TRBJ2-7,NA,TRBV7-2
CASSAASGGINQPQHF,TGTGCCAGCTCAGCGGCCTCAGGGGGGATTAATCAGCCCCAGCATTTT,NA,TRBJ1-5,TRBD1,TRBV18
CASSEEGGHTQYF,TGTGCCAGCAGTGAAGAAGGGGGACATACGCAGTATTTT,NA,TRBJ2-3,NA,TRBV6-1
CASSFGQSYEQYF,TGCGCCAGCAGCTTCGGACAGTCCTACGAGCAGTACTTC,NA,TRBJ2-7,NA,TRBV5-1
CASTGSRANSPLHF,TGTGCCAGCACCGGGAGCAGGGCGAACTCACCCCTCCACTTT,NA,TRBJ1-6,NA,TRBV2
CASSRTGTENGYTF,TGTGCCAGCAGCAGGACCGGGACAGAGAATGGCTACACCTTC,NA,TRBJ1-2,NA,TRBV21-1
CASMGEGQGQSAQYF,TGTGCCAGCATGGGGGAGGGACAGGGGCAGTCGGCGCAGTATTTT,few,TRBJ2-3,TRBD1,TRBV2
CASSFTAGGPGEQFF,TGCGCCAGCAGCTTCACAGCGGGGGGGCCGGGTGAGCAGTTCTTC,NA,TRBJ2-1,TRBD2,TRBV5-1
CASSLETSGGHYNEQFF,TGTGCCAGCAGCTTAGAGACTAGCGGGGGCCATTACAATGAGCAGTTCTTC,NA,TRBJ2-1,TRBD2,TRBV11-1
CASSFDRGNSPLHF,TGTGCCAGCAGTTTCGACAGGGGTAATTCACCCCTCCACTTT,NA,TRBJ1-6,TRBD1,TRBV27
CASSQELDSYNEQFF,TGCGCCAGCAGCCAAGAACTCGACTCCTACAATGAGCAGTTCTTC,NA,TRBJ2-1,NA,TRBV4-1
CASNWEYQETQYF,TGTGCCAGCAATTGGGAGTACCAAGAGACCCAGTACTTC,NA,TRBJ2-5,NA,TRBV6-1
CASSLGPGQGFDEQYF,TGTGCCAGCAGCCTAGGGCCGGGGCAGGGGTTCGACGAGCAGTACTTC,few,TRBJ2-7,NA,TRBV7-3
CASSQDRMELFF,TGTGCCAGCAGCCAAGACCGTATGGAGCTGTTTTTT,NA,TRBJ2-2,NA,TRBV14
CASSPYMADTQYF,TGTGCCAGCAGTCCGTACATGGCAGATACGCAGTATTTT,NA,TRBJ2-3,NA,TRBV6-5
CASSPTGTSGSDEQFF,TGTGCCAGTAGTCCCACCGGGACTAGCGGATCGGATGAGCAGTTCTTC,NA,TRBJ2-1,TRBD2,TRBV19
CASSRTGGNEQYF,TGTGCCAGCAGCCGGACAGGGGGCAACGAGCAGTACTTC,NA,TRBJ2-7,TRBD1,TRBV7-9
CASSSLSGTSVYNEQFF,TGTGCCAGCAGCTCCCTCTCAGGGACTAGCGTTTACAATGAGCAGTTCTTC,NA,TRBJ2-1,TRBD2,TRBV11-2
CASSLFATGELFF,TGTGCCAGCAGTCTATTTGCCACCGGGGAGCTGTTTTTT,NA,TRBJ2-2,NA,TRBV6-5
CASIDGQGAHGDTQYF,TGTGCCAGCATCGATGGACAGGGGGCTCATGGAGATACGCAGTATTTT,NA,TRBJ2-3,TRBD1,TRBV5-4
CASSIAGEGQPQHF,TGTGCCAGTAGTATAGCAGGGGAAGGTCAGCCCCAGCATTTT,once,TRBJ1-5,NA,TRBV19
CASSVGTSGTYNEQFF,TGTGCCAGCAGCGTTGGGACTAGCGGAACCTACAATGAGCAGTTCTTC,NA,TRBJ2-1,TRBD2,TRBV9
CASSQGWTGLSYEQYF,TGCGCCAGCAGCCAAGGGTGGACAGGGCTCTCCTACGAGCAGTACTTC,NA,TRBJ2-7,TRBD1,TRBV4-1
CASSLGAATNEKLFF,TGTGCCAGCAGCTTAGGGGCCGCAACTAATGAAAAACTGTTTTTT,NA,TRBJ1-4,NA,TRBV11-2
CASSWKQGTEAFF,TGTGCCAGCAGCTGGAAACAGGGAACTGAAGCTTTCTTT,NA,TRBJ1-1,NA,TRBV7-3
CASSLGLPPDTQYF,TGCGCCAGCAGCTTGGGACTCCCGCCAGATACGCAGTATTTT,NA,TRBJ2-3,NA,TRBV5-1
CACARDGVEETQYF,TGTGCCTGTGCGCGGGACGGCGTGGAAGAGACCCAGTACTTC,NA,TRBJ2-5,NA,TRBV6-5
CSVDGGEEGYGYTF,TGCAGCGTGGATGGAGGGGAGGAGGGGTATGGCTACACCTTC,NA,TRBJ1-2,NA,TRBV29-1